This record looks at one TCR beta chain sequence and its context. CDR3 length: 17 residues. The V gene's germline CDR1 is SGHTA and CDR2 FQGNSA. Trimming stripped 5 bases from V and 4 bases from J, with 23 bases between. This sample was taken from a study of CD8 T cells in Susac syndrome. Sequencing of TCR beta was carried out in blood CD8+ and CD4+ T cells. It was negative isolation that provided the CD8+ and CD4+ T cells, whereas TEMRA cells were enriched by FACS. Random hexamers were used to reverse transcribe about 0.5 to 1 ug of RNA. immunoSEQ multiplex PCR amplified TCR beta CDR3 across 54 Vbeta, 13 Jbeta. MiXCR was run by TCRdb on the immunoSEQ multiplex PCR reads, yielding one entry per CDR3 protein. This sample has fewer than 300,000 distinct CDR3 sequences, with about 85% found just once.

The rearrangement uses TRBV7-2 and TRBJ2-5; the D gene is possibly TRBD2 (6 bases). Sequencing was performed on CD8+ T cells from PBMCs. This clonotype originated in a human donor with multiple sclerosis. The CDR3 DNA reads TGTGCCAGCAGCCCCCCCGGACTACCCCTTGCGGGAGAGACCCAGTACTTC. Protein: CASSPPGLPLAGETQYF.